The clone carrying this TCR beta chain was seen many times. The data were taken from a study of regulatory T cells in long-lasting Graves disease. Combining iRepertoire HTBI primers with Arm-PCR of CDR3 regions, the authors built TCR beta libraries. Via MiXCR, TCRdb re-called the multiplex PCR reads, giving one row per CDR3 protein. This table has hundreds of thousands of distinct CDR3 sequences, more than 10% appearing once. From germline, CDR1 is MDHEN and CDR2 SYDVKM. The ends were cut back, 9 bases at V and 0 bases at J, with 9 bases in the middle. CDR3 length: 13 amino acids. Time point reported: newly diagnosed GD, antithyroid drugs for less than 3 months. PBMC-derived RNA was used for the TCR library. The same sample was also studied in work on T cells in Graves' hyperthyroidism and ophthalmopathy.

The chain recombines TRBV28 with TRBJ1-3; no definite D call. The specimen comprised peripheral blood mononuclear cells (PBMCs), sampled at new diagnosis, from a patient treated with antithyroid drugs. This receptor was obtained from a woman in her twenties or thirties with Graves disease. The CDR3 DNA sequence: TGTGCCAGTCACCAGTTCTCTGGAAACACCATATATTTT. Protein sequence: CASHQFSGNTIYF.